One sample yielded the 28 T cell receptor beta chains listed below, sequenced in a study of cytomegalovirus exposure and HLA in healthy donors. The PCR made use of 60 Vbeta and 13 Jbeta primers. The data were produced by immunoSEQ multiplex PCR, yet TCRdb's version contains in-frame clones alone and is incomplete. This sample carries some 160,000 clones, around 80% of them seen once, and the ten largest clones take more than 2%. Sample: PBMCs. The receptors shown here come from a boy aged 2 to 10 in good health and CMV-seronegative.

The rearrangement links TRBV5-6 to TRBJ2-7; 8 nucleotides agree with TRBD1. CDR3 length: 13 residues. Germline V lookup: CDR1 SGHDT, CDR2 YYEEEE. Losses at the gene ends were 4 bases for V and 3 bases for J; bases not matched to a gene: 3. The CDR3 DNA sequence: TGTGCCAGCAGCCGGACAGGGAACTACGAGCAGTACTTC. It yields the protein CASSRTGNYEQYF. Full variable domain (rest looked up from reference TRBV5-6 and TRBJ2-7): DAGVTQSPTHLIKTRGQQVTLRCSPKSGHDTVSWYQQALGQGPQFIFQYYEEEERQRGNFPDRFSGHQFPNYSSELNVNALLLGDSALYLCASSRTGNYEQYFGPGTRLTVT.

This chain joins TRBV13 and TRBJ2-7; D is perhaps TRBD2 (6 bases). Per the germline V gene, CDR1 is PRHDT and CDR2 is FYEKMQ (reference sequence). The CDR3 has 16 amino acids. The germline V and J ends were trimmed by 4 bases and 9 bases, with 25 bases remaining between them. The CDR3 region is CASSSNAGRHSHRQYF. In DNA, the CDR3 is TGTGCCAGCAGCTCAAACGCGGGGAGACACTCCCATCGGCAGTACTTC.

The CDR3 DNA is TGCGCCAGCAGCTTGACAGCTCCCTACGAGCAGTACTTC. The encoded protein is CASSLTAPYEQYF. This chain uses TRBV5-1 with TRBJ2-7; the D is unclear. V lost 1 base to trimming and J lost 2 bases, with 7 bases between them. Germline CDR1 is SGHRS and CDR2 is YFSETQ. There are 13 residues in the CDR3.

The chain recombines TRBV18 with TRBJ2-7; D gene ambiguous. The CDR3 is 13 amino acids. Germline-derived CDR1 and CDR2 are KGHSH and LQKENI. V was clipped by 1 base and J by 5 bases, with 9 bases between them. This CDR3 reads CASSPRAGHEQYF. The DNA for the CDR3 is TGTGCCAGCTCACCACGGGCAGGCCACGAGCAGTACTTC.

This chain joins TRBV11-2 and TRBJ2-1; perhaps TRBD1 as D (6 bases). Trimming cost V 5 bases and J 1 base, with 18 bases left between them. CDR1 and CDR2 from the germline V gene are SGHAT and FQNNGV. The CDR3 length is 17 residues. The CDR3 bases are TGTGCCAGCAGCCCCTTCGGCAGGACAGCTTCCTACAATGAGCAGTTCTTC. Its protein product is CASSPFGRTASYNEQFF.

This chain's CDR3 is CASSSSLTGGGYEAFF. For the CDR3, the DNA is TGTGCCAGCAGCTCCTCGCTTACAGGGGGAGGATATGAAGCTTTCTTT. V gene TRBV7-2 combines with J gene TRBJ1-1; 8 bases are shared with TRBD1. The CDR3 contains 16 residues. Germline-derived CDR1 and CDR2 are SGHTA and FQGNSA. The V and J ends lost 4 bases and 7 bases, in that order; junction bases with no gene match: 14.

The V gene is TRBV7-2, the J gene TRBJ2-7; D perhaps matches TRBD2 (6 bases). Deletions cut 3 bases from V and 2 bases from J, with 20 bases between. This CDR3 contains 17 residues. CDR1 SGHTA and CDR2 FQGNSA come from the germline V gene. The CDR3 nucleotides read TGTGCCAGCAGCTTCCCCTCTTCCGGGACTCCCACCTACGAGCAGTACTTC. It translates to CASSFPSSGTPTYEQYF.

The rearrangement joins TRBV28 to TRBJ2-1, with a weak D call TRBD2 (6 bases). V gave up 7 bases and J gave up 3 bases, with 13 bases separating them. The CDR3 is made up of 14 amino acids. The germline CDR1 and CDR2 sequences are MDHEN and SYDVKM. CDR3 bases: TGTGCCAGCATTAAGGGAGGTTTCTACAATGAGCAGTTCTTC. Protein product: CASIKGGFYNEQFF.

This clone has a single count. The V and J genes are TRBV7-7 and TRBJ2-7; TRBD1 matches 12 bases. This CDR3 has 14 residues. V trimming: 5 bases; J trimming: 5 bases; junction bases outside the gene matches: 4. From germline, CDR1 is SSHAT and CDR2 FNYEAQ (reference sequence). CDR3 sequence reads: CASSPGTGGDEQYF. CDR3 in DNA: TGTGCCAGCAGCCCGGGGACAGGGGGCGACGAGCAGTACTTC.

This sequence joins TRBV2 and TRBJ2-3; perhaps TRBD1 as D (6 bases). In germline, CDR1 is SNHLY, CDR2 FYNNEI. The CDR3 runs to 12 residues. Deletions cut 5 bases from V and 6 bases from J, with 9 bases between. The CDR3 here is CASSYRVDTQYF. For the CDR3, the DNA is TGTGCCAGCAGTTACAGGGTCGATACGCAGTATTTT. The variable domain in full, completed from reference TRBV2 and TRBJ2-3, reads EPEVTQTPSHQVTQMGQEVILRCVPISNHLYFYWYRQILGQKVEFLVSFYNNEISEKSEIFDDQFSVERPDGSNFTLKIRSTKLEDSAMYFCASSYRVDTQYFGPGTRLTVL.

The rearrangement joins TRBV6-6 to TRBJ2-7; D might be TRBD2 (6 bases). Trimming cost V 0 bases and J 4 bases, with 7 bases left between them. The germline V gene has CDR1 MNHNY and CDR2 SVGAGI (reference sequence). This CDR3 is built from 13 residues. CDR3 sequence reads: CASSYSRGYEQYF. The CDR3, as DNA: TGTGCCAGCAGTTACTCGCGGGGTTACGAGCAGTACTTC.

The chain combines TRBV7-9 with TRBJ1-5; D gene ambiguous. The V gene lost 4 bases and the J gene lost 0 bases, with 10 bases spanning the gap. Germline CDR1 is SEHNR and CDR2 is FQNEAQ (reference sequence). This CDR3 spans 15 amino acids. CDR3 region: CASSSGVYSNQPQHF. The CDR3 DNA sequence: TGTGCCAGCAGCTCAGGTGTTTATAGCAATCAGCCCCAGCATTTT.

The chain uses TRBV7-2 and TRBJ2-7; 8 nucleotides line up with TRBD1. CDR1 and CDR2 from the germline V gene are SGHTA and FQGNSA. The V segment lost 1 base and the J segment 13 bases; nucleotides outside the gene matches: 9. The CDR3 has 13 amino acids. DNA for the CDR3: TGTGCCAGCAGCTTAGAGCCTAGGGGACAGGCCTACTTC. Translation: CASSLEPRGQAYF. Variable domain in full (rest from reference TRBV7-2 and TRBJ2-7): GAGVSQSPSNKVTEKGKDVELRCDPISGHTALYWYRQSLGQGLEFLIYFQGNSAPDKSGLPSDRFSAERTGGSVSTLTIQRTQQEDSAVYLCASSLEPRGQAYFGPGTRLTVT.

The CDR3: CASTTWGRGLNTEAFF. The CDR3 coding sequence is TGTGCCAGCACCACCTGGGGTAGAGGGCTGAACACTGAAGCTTTCTTT. The genes are TRBV27 and TRBJ1-1; D remains unclear. CDR3 size: 16 residues. V lost 7 bases and J 0 bases, leaving 18 bases between the germline ends. Germline CDR1 is MNHEY and CDR2 is SMNVEV (reference sequence).

The chain joins TRBV9 to TRBJ2-7, with D tentatively TRBD1 (5 bases). The CDR3 sequence is 13 residues long. Deletions cut 3 bases from V and 3 bases from J, with 10 bases between. Germline CDR1 reads SGDLS; CDR2 reads YYNGEE. The CDR3 region is CASSADIGYEQYF. The CDR3 DNA reads as TGTGCCAGCAGCGCGGACATTGGCTACGAGCAGTACTTC.

The rearrangement uses TRBV30 and TRBJ2-2; possibly TRBD1 for D (5 bases). The CDR3 extends over 13 amino acids. V shed 1 base and J shed 4 bases, with 7 bases lying between them. Germline V gives CDR1 GTSNPN, CDR2 SVGIG (reference sequence). CDR3 residues: CAWSGQSTGELFF. CDR3 DNA: TGTGCCTGGAGTGGACAGAGCACCGGGGAGCTGTTTTTT. Looking up the rest from reference TRBV30 and TRBJ2-2 gives the full variable domain: SQTIHQWPATLVQPVGSPLSLECTVEGTSNPNLYWYRQAAGRGLQLLFYSVGIGQISSEVPQNLSASRPQDRQFILSSKKLLLSDSGFYLCAWSGQSTGELFFGEGSRLTVL.

This chain links TRBV19 with TRBJ2-7; 9 nucleotides agree with TRBD1. Germline CDR1 and CDR2: LNHDA and SQIVND (reference sequence). The CDR3 covers 12 residues. The junction had 3 bases not matched to a gene; V was cut back by 8 bases and J by 4 bases. CDR3 sequence: CASGGTGYEQYF. The CDR3 nucleotides read TGTGCCAGTGGGGGGACAGGGTACGAGCAGTACTTC.

Written as DNA, the CDR3 is TGTGCCAGCAGCCCGAGGAGGGCCCCCTACAATGAGCAGTTCTTC. As protein: CASSPRRAPYNEQFF. This sequence joins TRBV7-9 and TRBJ2-1; the D gene is possibly TRBD2 (6 bases). CDR1 is SEHNR and CDR2 is FQNEAQ in the germline V gene (reference sequence). Trimming removed 5 bases at V and 2 bases at J, with 13 bases between. This CDR3 is built from 15 residues.

The V call is TRBV5-1, the J call TRBJ1-3, with 7 bases that match TRBD1. The CDR3 is 17 residues long. Germline values: CDR1 SGHRS, CDR2 YFSETQ. V lost 4 bases, J lost 0 bases, and 10 bases stayed unmatched. The CDR3 loop reads CASSPTMRQGSGNTIYF. CDR3 bases: TGCGCCAGCAGCCCAACTATGCGACAGGGCTCTGGAAACACCATATATTTT.

This clone was detected only once. The chain combines TRBV2 with TRBJ1-6, with D unresolved. CDR1 and CDR2 (germline): SNHLY, FYNNEI. V dropped 3 bases and J dropped 7 bases, with 13 bases sitting between them. The CDR3 is 15 residues long. The CDR3: CASSDQATSNSPLHF. DNA of the CDR3: TGTGCCAGCAGTGACCAGGCAACATCAAATTCACCCCTCCACTTT.

The V and J genes are TRBV7-9 and TRBJ2-7; TRBD1 aligns across 8 bases. Germline-derived CDR1 and CDR2 are SEHNR and FQNEAQ (reference sequence). V shed 4 bases and J 3 bases; nucleotides not matched to a gene: 11. The length of the CDR3 is 16 residues. The CDR3 loop reads CASSSRTGGKGYEQYF. Here the CDR3 DNA reads TGTGCCAGCAGCTCCAGAACAGGGGGGAAAGGCTACGAGCAGTACTTC.

The chain joins TRBV6-4 to TRBJ1-5; no reliable D call. There are 13 residues in the CDR3. Germline V gene data show CDR1 as MRHNA and CDR2 as SNTAGT. V lost 4 bases to trimming and J lost 5 bases, with 9 bases between them. CDR3 coding DNA: TGTGCCAGCAGTGTCGAGATGGATCAGCCCCAGCATTTT. It translates to CASSVEMDQPQHF.

V gene TRBV27 combines with J gene TRBJ2-7; 14 bases are a match to TRBD2. The CDR3 has 15 residues. Germline CDR1 MNHEY, CDR2 SMNVEV (reference sequence). J lost 10 bases, V lost 6 bases, and 11 bases had no gene match. CDR3: CASRPFGTSGSSQYF. Here the CDR3 DNA reads TGTGCCAGCAGGCCCTTTGGGACTAGCGGGAGTAGTCAGTACTTC.

The chain joins TRBV7-9 to TRBJ2-1, with D possibly TRBD1 on 6 matching bases. V was shortened by 2 bases and J by 7 bases, with 15 bases between the two germline ends. Per germline, CDR1 SEHNR and CDR2 FQNEAQ (reference sequence). The CDR3 consists of 15 residues. CDR3 coding DNA: TGTGCCAGCAGCTTACCAGGGGCCGCCCGGAATGAGCAGTTCTTC. Protein: CASSLPGAARNEQFF.

In regard to this clone: One junction end does not reproduce the germline sequence, and a read error may be involved. This sequence joins TRBV9 and TRBJ1-1; D ambiguous. CDR3 size: 12 residues. In germline, CDR1 is SGDLS, CDR2 YYNGEE. The CDR3 sequence: CASSVAGSVPYF. The CDR3 nucleotides read TGTGCCAGCAGCGTAGCAGGTTCAGTCCCCTACTTT.

The chain uses TRBV4-3 and TRBJ1-2, with D unclear. Germline V gene sequence: CDR1 LGHNA, CDR2 YSLEER. The CDR3 consists of 15 residues. Deletions cut 4 bases from V and 2 bases from J, with 14 bases between. CDR3 residues: CASSLTVRVNYGYTF. The CDR3 coding sequence is TGCGCCAGCAGCCTTACCGTACGGGTGAACTATGGCTACACCTTC.

The gene calls are TRBV7-8 and TRBJ1-1, with 7 nucleotides matching TRBD1. With 5 bases clipped from V and 3 bases from J, the junction kept 3 bases outside the gene matches. Germline V gene sequence: CDR1 SGHVS, CDR2 FQNEAQ. This CDR3 contains 13 residues. The CDR3 reads CASSKQGYTEAFF. The CDR3 DNA reads TGTGCCAGCAGCAAACAGGGGTACACTGAAGCTTTCTTT.

The chain uses TRBV4-1 and TRBJ2-7, with 10 nucleotides matching TRBD1. The CDR3 has 13 amino acids. V lost 4 bases, J lost 5 bases, and 2 bases stayed unmatched. Germline CDR1 and CDR2: MGHRA and YSYEKL. The CDR3 region is CASSPGTGDEQYF. The CDR3 bases are TGCGCCAGCAGCCCCGGGACAGGGGACGAGCAGTACTTC.